These T cell receptor beta chains were read from a single sample in a study of shared clonotypes between healthy human individuals. The table came from immunoSEQ multiplex PCR; TCRdb's copy has only in-frame clones and leaves some out. This sample yields 650,000 to 750,000 clones, of which less than 80% are seen a single time; under 2% belongs to the top ten. Sample: memory CD4+ T cells sorted from blood. These receptors were collected from a woman aged 25 to 39 in good health. The CDR3 runs from the conserved cysteine through the conserved F or W. A D gene is named only where the DNA matches it firmly. Only part of the rows carry a size: once, few, many, or a class if the clone is expanded.

DNA: TGTGCCAGCAGATCAACAGGGACACCCCTCCACTTT; CDR3: CASRSTGTPLHF; V: TRBV2; D: -; size: once; J: TRBJ1-6
DNA: TGCGCTAGTACGGACCGGGGCCCCAAGAATTACTATGGCTACACCTTC; CDR3: CASTDRGPKNYYGYTF; V: TRBV10-1; D: -; size: -; J: TRBJ1-2
DNA: TGTGCCACCGGGACAGGGCTCTACAATGAGCAGTTCTTC; CDR3: CATGTGLYNEQFF; V: TRBV10-3; D: TRBD1; size: -; J: TRBJ2-1
DNA: TGTGCCAGCAGTTCCCTCCGCAGGGATACGCAGTATTTT; CDR3: CASSSLRRDTQYF; V: TRBV27; D: -; size: -; J: TRBJ2-3
DNA: TGTGCCAGCAGTCCCGGACAGGGGGGTACCGGGGAGCTGTTTTTT; CDR3: CASSPGQGGTGELFF; V: TRBV5-4; D: TRBD1; size: -; J: TRBJ2-2
DNA: TGTGCCAGCGGCTCCCAACTGGGTGAGCAGTTCTTC; CDR3: CASGSQLGEQFF; V: TRBV7-6; D: -; size: once; J: TRBJ2-1
DNA: TGTGCCAGCAGTTCCCTCCCGGACAGGTATGGCTACACCTTC; CDR3: CASSSLPDRYGYTF; V: TRBV28; D: TRBD1; size: -; J: TRBJ1-2
DNA: TGTGCCAGCAGCTTAGTTCCGACCAACTATGGCTACACCTTC; CDR3: CASSLVPTNYGYTF; V: TRBV7-9; D: -; size: -; J: TRBJ1-2
DNA: TGTGCCAGCAGCACGGTTACAGGGTCTCGGAATGAAGCTTTCTTT; CDR3: CASSTVTGSRNEAFF; V: TRBV5-4; D: -; size: few; J: TRBJ1-1
DNA: TGTGCCAGTAGTATTAGGGGGATCTCCGGGGAGCTGTTTTTT; CDR3: CASSIRGISGELFF; V: TRBV19; D: -; size: few; J: TRBJ2-2
DNA: TGTGCCAGCAGCCAAGATTCGCAGCGGGCGCGCACAGATACGCAGTATTTT; CDR3: CASSQDSQRARTDTQYF; V: TRBV4-2; D: -; size: once; J: TRBJ2-3
DNA: TGTGCTAGTGGGAAGCGGGAGGGGAACACCGGGGAGCTGTTTTTT; CDR3: CASGKREGNTGELFF; V: TRBV12-5; D: TRBD2; size: -; J: TRBJ2-2
DNA: TGTGCCAGCAGCTTTGGACCGAACAAAGCAACTAATGAAAAACTGTTTTTT; CDR3: CASSFGPNKATNEKLFF; V: TRBV5-4; D: -; size: -; J: TRBJ1-4
DNA: TGTGCCAGTAGTATAGAGGGAAGAGCCAACTATGGCTACACCTTC; CDR3: CASSIEGRANYGYTF; V: TRBV19; D: -; size: -; J: TRBJ1-2
DNA: TGTGCCAGCAGGGACAGGGTCCAAGAGACCCAGTACTTC; CDR3: CASRDRVQETQYF; V: TRBV25-1; D: TRBD1; size: -; J: TRBJ2-5
DNA: TGTGCCAGCAGTGAGGAGGCGTTTCGCCAGCCCCAGCATTTT; CDR3: CASSEEAFRQPQHF; V: TRBV2; D: -; size: medium-sized; J: TRBJ1-5
DNA: TGTGCCAGCAGAACAGGGGGCCTCTATGGCTACACCTTC; CDR3: CASRTGGLYGYTF; V: TRBV28; D: TRBD1; size: -; J: TRBJ1-2
DNA: TGTGCCAGCAGCCAAGAATGGAGGGTGGGTCTAGCGGGAGACACCGGGGAGCTGTTTTTT; CDR3: CASSQEWRVGLAGDTGELFF; V: TRBV4-2; D: TRBD2; size: -; J: TRBJ2-2
DNA: TGTGCCTGGAGTAATCGGGTACCCGGGGACTATGGCTACACCTTC; CDR3: CAWSNRVPGDYGYTF; V: TRBV30; D: -; size: -; J: TRBJ1-2